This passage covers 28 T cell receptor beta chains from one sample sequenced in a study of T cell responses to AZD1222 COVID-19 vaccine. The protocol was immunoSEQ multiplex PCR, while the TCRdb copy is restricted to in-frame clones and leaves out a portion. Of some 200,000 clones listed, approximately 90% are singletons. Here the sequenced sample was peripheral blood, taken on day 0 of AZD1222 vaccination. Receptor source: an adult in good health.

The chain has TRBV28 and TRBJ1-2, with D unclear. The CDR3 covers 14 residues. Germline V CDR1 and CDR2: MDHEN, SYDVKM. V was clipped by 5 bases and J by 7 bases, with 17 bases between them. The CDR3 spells CASSEDRSMGGYTF. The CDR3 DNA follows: TGTGCCAGCAGTGAGGACCGTTCTATGGGTGGCTACACCTTC.

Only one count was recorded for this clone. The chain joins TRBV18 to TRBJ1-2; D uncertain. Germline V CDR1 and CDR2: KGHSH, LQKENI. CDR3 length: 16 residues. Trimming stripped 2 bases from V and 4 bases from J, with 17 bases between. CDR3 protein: CASSPAFTGISYGYTF. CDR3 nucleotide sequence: TGTGCCAGCTCACCAGCCTTCACGGGGATTAGCTATGGCTACACCTTC.

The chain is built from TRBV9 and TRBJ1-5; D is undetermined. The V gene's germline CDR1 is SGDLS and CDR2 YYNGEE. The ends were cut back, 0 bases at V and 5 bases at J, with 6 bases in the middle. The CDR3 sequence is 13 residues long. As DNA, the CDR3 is TGTGCCAGCAGCGTAGCCGAGGATCAGCCCCAGCATTTT. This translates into CASSVAEDQPQHF.

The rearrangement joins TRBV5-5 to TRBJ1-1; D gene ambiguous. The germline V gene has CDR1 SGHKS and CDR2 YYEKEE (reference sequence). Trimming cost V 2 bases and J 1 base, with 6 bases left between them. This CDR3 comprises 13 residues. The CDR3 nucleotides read TGTGCCAGCAGCTTTATCGGGAACACTGAAGCTTTCTTT. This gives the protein CASSFIGNTEAFF.

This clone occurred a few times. CDR3 sequence: CASILPGETQYF. CDR3 coding DNA: TGTGCCAGCATCCTCCCTGGAGAGACCCAGTACTTC. The chain couples TRBV14 to TRBJ2-5; D call uncertain. Germline V lookup: CDR1 SGHDN, CDR2 FVKESK. This CDR3 has 12 residues. V was clipped by 7 bases and J by 4 bases, with 10 bases between them.

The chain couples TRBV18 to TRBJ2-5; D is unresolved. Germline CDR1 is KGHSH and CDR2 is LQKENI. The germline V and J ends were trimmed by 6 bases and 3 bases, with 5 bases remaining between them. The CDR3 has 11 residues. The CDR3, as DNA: TGTGCCAGCTCGGGAAAAGAGACCCAGTACTTC. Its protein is CASSGKETQYF.

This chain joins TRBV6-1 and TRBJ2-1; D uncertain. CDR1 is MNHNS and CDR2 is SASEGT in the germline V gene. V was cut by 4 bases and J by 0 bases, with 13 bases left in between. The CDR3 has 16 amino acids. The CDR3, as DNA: TGTGCCAGCAGTGTGAGACCACTAAGCTCCTACAATGAGCAGTTCTTC. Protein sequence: CASSVRPLSSYNEQFF.

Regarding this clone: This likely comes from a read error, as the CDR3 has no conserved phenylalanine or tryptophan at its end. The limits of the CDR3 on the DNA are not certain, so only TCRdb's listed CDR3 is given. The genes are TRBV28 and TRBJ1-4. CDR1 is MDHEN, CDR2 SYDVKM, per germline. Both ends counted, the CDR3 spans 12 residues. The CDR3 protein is CASSYGGDRVPL.

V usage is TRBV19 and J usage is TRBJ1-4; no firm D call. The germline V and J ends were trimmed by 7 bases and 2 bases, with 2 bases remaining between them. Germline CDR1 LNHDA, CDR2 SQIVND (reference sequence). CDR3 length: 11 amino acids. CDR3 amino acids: CASKTNEKLFF. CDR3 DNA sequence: TGTGCCAGTAAGACTAATGAAAAACTGTTTTTT. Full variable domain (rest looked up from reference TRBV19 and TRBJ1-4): DGGITQSPKYLFRKEGQNVTLSCEQNLNHDAMYWYRQDPGQGLRLIYYSQIVNDFQKGDIAEGYSVSREKKESFPLTVTSAQKNPTAFYLCASKTNEKLFFGSGTQLSVL.

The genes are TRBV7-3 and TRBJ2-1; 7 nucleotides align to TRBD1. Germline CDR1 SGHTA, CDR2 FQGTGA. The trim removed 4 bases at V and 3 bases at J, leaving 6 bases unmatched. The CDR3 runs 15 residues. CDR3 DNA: TGTGCCAGCAGCTCAGAGGGACAGCACTACAATGAGCAGTTCTTC. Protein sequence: CASSSEGQHYNEQFF.

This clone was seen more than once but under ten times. This CDR3 reads CSVAGQGVENIQYF. CDR3 sequence (DNA): TGCAGCGTTGCGGGACAGGGGGTCGAAAACATTCAGTACTTC. The V call is TRBV29-1, the J call TRBJ2-4; 11 positions agree with TRBD1. Germline V CDR1 and CDR2: SQVTM, ANQGSEA. The J segment lost 5 bases and the V segment lost 4 bases, leaving 4 bases of the junction unmatched. CDR3 length: 14 amino acids.

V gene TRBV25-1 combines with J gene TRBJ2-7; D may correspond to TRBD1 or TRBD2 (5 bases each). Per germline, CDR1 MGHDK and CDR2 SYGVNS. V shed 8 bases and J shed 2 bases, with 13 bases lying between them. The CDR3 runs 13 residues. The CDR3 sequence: CASARDGTYEQYF. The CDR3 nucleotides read TGTGCCAGCGCTCGGGACGGTACCTACGAGCAGTACTTC.

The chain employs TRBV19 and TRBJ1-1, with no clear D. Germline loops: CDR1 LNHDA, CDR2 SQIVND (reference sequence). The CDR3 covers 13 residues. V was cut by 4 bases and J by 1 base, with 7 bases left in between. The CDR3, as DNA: TGTGCCAGTAGTAGCCAGGCGAACACTGAAGCTTTCTTT. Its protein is CASSSQANTEAFF.

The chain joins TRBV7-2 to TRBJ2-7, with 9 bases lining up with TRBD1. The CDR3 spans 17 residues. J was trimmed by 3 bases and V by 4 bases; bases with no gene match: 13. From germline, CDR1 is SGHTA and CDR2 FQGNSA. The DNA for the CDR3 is TGTGCCAGCAGCTCCACCAGGGACAGGGCCGCGCGCTACGAGCAGTACTTC. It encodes CASSSTRDRAARYEQYF.

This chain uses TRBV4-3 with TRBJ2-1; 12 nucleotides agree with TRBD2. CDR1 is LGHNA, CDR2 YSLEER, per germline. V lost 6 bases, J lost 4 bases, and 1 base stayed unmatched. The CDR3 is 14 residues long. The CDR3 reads CASRGTSGYNEQFF. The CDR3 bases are TGCGCCAGCAGGGGGACTAGCGGGTACAATGAGCAGTTCTTC.

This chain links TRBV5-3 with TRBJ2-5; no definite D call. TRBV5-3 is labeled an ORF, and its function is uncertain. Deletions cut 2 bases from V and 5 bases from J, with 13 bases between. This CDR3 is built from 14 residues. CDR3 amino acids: CARSLVGRSETQYF. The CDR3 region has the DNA TGTGCCAGAAGCTTAGTTGGACGGTCGGAGACCCAGTACTTC.

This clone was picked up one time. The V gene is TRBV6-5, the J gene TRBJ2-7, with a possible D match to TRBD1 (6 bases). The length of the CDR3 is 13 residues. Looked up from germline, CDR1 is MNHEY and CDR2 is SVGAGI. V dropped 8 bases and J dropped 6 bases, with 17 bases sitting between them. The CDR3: CASRGHNLPEQYF. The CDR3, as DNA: TGTGCCAGCCGGGGACATAACCTTCCCGAGCAGTACTTC.

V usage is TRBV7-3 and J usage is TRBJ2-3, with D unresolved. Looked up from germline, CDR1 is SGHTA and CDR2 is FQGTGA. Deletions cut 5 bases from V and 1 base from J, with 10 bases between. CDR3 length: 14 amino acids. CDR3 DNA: TGTGCCAGCAGCCCCAGTAGTGGCACAGATACGCAGTATTTT. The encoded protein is CASSPSSGTDTQYF.

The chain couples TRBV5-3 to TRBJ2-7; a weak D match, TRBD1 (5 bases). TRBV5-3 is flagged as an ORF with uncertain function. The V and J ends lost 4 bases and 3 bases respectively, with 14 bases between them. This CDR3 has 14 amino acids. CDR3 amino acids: CARSAHGQHYEQYF. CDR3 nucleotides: TGTGCCAGAAGCGCTCATGGACAACACTACGAGCAGTACTTC.

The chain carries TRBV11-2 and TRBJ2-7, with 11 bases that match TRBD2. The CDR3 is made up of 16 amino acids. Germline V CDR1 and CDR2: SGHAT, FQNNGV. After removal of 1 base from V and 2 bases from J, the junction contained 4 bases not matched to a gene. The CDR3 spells CASSLVAGGPTYEQYF. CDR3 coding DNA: TGTGCCAGCAGCTTAGTAGCGGGAGGGCCGACCTACGAGCAGTACTTC.

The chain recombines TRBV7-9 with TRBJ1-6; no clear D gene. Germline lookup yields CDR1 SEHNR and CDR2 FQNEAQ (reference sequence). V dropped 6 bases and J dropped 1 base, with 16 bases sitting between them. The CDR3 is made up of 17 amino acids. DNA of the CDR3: TGTGCCAGCAGACCGGACCCGGGGAGATCCTATAATTCACCCCTCCACTTT. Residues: CASRPDPGRSYNSPLHF.

As DNA, the CDR3 is TGTGCCAGCAGTCCCCTACCCCCGGAGGCTAACTATGGCTACACCTTC. Translating gives CASSPLPPEANYGYTF. The rearrangement links TRBV27 to TRBJ1-2, with unresolved D. In germline, CDR1 is MNHEY, CDR2 SMNVEV (reference sequence). The V and J ends lost 5 bases and 0 bases respectively, with 16 bases between them. There are 16 residues in the CDR3.

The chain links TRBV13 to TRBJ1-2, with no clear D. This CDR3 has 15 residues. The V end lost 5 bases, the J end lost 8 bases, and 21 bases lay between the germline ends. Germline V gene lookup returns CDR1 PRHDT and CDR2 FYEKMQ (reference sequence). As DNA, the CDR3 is TGTGCCAGCAGCACACCGGGCCGCGTTGTCCGCGGCTACACCTTC. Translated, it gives CASSTPGRVVRGYTF.

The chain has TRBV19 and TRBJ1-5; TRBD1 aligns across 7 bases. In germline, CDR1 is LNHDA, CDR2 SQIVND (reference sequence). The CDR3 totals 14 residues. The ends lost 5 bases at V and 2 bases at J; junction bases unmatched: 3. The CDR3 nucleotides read TGTGCCAGTAGTGCAGGGACAGGCAATCAGCCCCAGCATTTT. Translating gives CASSAGTGNQPQHF.

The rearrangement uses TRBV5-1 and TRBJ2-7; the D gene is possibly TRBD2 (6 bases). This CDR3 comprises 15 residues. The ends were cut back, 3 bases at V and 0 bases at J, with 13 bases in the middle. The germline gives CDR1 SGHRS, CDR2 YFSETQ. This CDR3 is CASSSAGGDSYEQYF. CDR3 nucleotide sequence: TGCGCCAGCAGCTCAGCCGGGGGAGACTCCTACGAGCAGTACTTC.

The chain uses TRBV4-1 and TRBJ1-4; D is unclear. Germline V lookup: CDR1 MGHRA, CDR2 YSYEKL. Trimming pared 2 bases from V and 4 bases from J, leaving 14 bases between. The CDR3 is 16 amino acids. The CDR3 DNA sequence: TGCGCCAGCAGCCAACCTCGACGGGATTTTAATGAAAAACTGTTTTTT. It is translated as CASSQPRRDFNEKLFF.

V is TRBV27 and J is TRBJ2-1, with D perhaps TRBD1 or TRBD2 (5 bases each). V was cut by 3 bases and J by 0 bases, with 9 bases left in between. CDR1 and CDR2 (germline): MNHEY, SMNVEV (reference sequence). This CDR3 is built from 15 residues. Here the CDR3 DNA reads TGTGCCAGCAGTTTCGGGGCTAGCTCCTACAATGAGCAGTTCTTC. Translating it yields CASSFGASSYNEQFF.

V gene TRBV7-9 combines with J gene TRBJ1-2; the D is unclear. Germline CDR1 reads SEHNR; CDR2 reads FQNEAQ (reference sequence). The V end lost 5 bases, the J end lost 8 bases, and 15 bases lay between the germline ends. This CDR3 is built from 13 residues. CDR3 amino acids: CASSIDLLRGYTF. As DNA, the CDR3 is TGTGCCAGCAGCATAGACCTACTTAGGGGCTACACCTTC.